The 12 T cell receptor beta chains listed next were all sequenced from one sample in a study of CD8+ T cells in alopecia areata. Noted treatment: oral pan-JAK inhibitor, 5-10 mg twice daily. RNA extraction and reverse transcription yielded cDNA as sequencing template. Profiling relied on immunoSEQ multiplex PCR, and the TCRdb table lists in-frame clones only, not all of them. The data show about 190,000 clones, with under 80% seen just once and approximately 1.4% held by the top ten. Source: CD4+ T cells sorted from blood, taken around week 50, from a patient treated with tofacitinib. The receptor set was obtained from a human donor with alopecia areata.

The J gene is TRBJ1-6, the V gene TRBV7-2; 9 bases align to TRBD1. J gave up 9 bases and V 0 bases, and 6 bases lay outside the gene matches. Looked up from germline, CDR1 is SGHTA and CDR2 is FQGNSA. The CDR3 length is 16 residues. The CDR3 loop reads CASSLATGTGSSPLHF. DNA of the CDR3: TGTGCCAGCAGCTTAGCGACCGGGACAGGGAGTTCACCCCTCCACTTT.

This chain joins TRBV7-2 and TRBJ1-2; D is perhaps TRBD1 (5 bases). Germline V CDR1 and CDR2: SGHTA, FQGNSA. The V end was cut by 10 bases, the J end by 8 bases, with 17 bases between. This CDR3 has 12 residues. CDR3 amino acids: CATSRGVGGYTF. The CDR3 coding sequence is TGTGCCACCAGTAGGGGAGTAGGCGGCTACACCTTC.

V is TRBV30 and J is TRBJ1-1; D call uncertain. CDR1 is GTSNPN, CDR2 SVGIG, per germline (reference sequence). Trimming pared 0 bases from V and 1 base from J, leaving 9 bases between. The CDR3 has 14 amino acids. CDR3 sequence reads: CAWSVDYRNTEAFF. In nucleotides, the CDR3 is TGTGCCTGGAGTGTTGATTACCGGAACACTGAAGCTTTCTTT.

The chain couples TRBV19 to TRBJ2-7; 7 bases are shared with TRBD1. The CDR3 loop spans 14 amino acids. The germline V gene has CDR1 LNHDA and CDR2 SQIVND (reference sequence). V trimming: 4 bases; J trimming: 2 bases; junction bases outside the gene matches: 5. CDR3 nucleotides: TGTGCCAGTAGTACCGGGACAGCCCCCTACGAGCAGTACTTC. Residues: CASSTGTAPYEQYF. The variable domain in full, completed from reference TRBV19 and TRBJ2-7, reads DGGITQSPKYLFRKEGQNVTLSCEQNLNHDAMYWYRQDPGQGLRLIYYSQIVNDFQKGDIAEGYSVSREKKESFPLTVTSAQKNPTAFYLCASSTGTAPYEQYFGPGTRLTVT.

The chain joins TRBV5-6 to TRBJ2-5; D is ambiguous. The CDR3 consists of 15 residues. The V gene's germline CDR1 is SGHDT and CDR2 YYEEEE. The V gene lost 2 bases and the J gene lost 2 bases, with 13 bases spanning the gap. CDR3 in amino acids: CASSFLVTDQETQYF. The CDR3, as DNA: TGTGCCAGCAGCTTTTTGGTAACAGATCAAGAGACCCAGTACTTC.

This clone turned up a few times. CDR3 coding DNA: TGTGCCAGCAGCCCGGCAAAGGGGGGACGGCAGAACACTGAAGCTTTCTTT. Residues: CASSPAKGGRQNTEAFF. The chain links TRBV7-9 to TRBJ1-1; TRBD1 is a possible D gene (6 bases). This CDR3 comprises 17 residues. V gave up 5 bases and J gave up 1 base, with 20 bases separating them. In germline, CDR1 is SEHNR, CDR2 FQNEAQ (reference sequence).

The DNA of the CDR3 is TGTGCCAGCAGCCGAGACCAAAGTCGCTATGGCTACACCTTC. The encoded protein is CASSRDQSRYGYTF. V gene TRBV7-9 combines with J gene TRBJ1-2; D ambiguous. V was shortened by 5 bases and J by 4 bases, with 14 bases between the two germline ends. The germline V gene encodes CDR1 SEHNR and CDR2 FQNEAQ (reference sequence). The CDR3 loop spans 14 amino acids.

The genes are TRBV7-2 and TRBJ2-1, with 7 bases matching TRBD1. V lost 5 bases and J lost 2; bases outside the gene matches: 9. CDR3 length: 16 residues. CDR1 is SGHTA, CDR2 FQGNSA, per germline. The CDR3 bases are TGTGCCAGCAGCGTAAGACAGGGTCGGGCCTACAATGAGCAGTTCTTC. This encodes CASSVRQGRAYNEQFF. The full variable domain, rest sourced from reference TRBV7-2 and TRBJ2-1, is GAGVSQSPSNKVTEKGKDVELRCDPISGHTALYWYRQSLGQGLEFLIYFQGNSAPDKSGLPSDRFSAERTGGSVSTLTIQRTQQEDSAVYLCASSVRQGRAYNEQFFGPGTRLTVL.

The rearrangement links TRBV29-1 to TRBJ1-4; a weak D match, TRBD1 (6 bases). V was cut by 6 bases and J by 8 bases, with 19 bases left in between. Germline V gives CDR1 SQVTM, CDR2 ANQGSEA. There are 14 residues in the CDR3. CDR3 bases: TGCAGCGTAAAAAAAGGGGGGAGGGAAGAAAAACTGTTTTTT. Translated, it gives CSVKKGGREEKLFF.

CDR3 DNA: TGTGCCAGCAGTTTCGGGGGAGGGTATGGCTACACCTTC. Translating gives CASSFGGGYGYTF. This chain links TRBV27 with TRBJ1-2; a possible D gene is TRBD1 (5 bases). The CDR3 extends over 13 amino acids. Germline V lookup: CDR1 MNHEY, CDR2 SMNVEV (reference sequence). V lost 3 bases and J lost 5, with 10 bases in between.

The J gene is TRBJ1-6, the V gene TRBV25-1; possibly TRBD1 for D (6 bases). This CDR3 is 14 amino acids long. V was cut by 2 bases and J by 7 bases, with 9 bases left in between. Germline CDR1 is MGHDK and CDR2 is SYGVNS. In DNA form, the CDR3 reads TGTGCCAGCAGTGAACGGCAGGGGAATTCACCCCTCCACTTT. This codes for CASSERQGNSPLHF.

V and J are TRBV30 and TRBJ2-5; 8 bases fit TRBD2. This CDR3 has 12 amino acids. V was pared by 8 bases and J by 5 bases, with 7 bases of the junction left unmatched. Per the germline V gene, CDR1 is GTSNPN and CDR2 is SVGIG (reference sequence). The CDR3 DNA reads TGTGCCCGAAGCGGGGGTTCTGAGACCCAGTACTTC. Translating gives CARSGGSETQYF.